The rows below give T cell receptor beta chains drawn from one sample of a study. TCRdb used MiXCR to reprocess the RT-PCR reads, holding one entry per CDR3 protein. Of about 680,000 distinct CDR3 sequences listed, over 12% are singletons. Sequenced input: memory CD4+ T cells from blood. The receptors derive from a female donor in good health, serving as a healthy control. Both conserved end residues are part of each CDR3. A D gene is named only where the DNA matches it firmly. Clone size is shown for a subset of rows, as once, few, many or a class of expanded clone.

J gene	clone size	D gene	V gene	CDR3 protein	CDR3 DNA
TRBJ1-2	-	-	TRBV30	CAWSVQGGYTF	TGTGCCTGGAGTGTACAGGGCGGCTACACCTTC
TRBJ1-2	-	-	TRBV14	CASNLNGDGGYTF	TGTGCCAGCAACCTCAACGGCGACGGTGGCTACACCTTC
TRBJ1-6	-	TRBD1	TRBV7-2	CASSPTRTGNSPLHF	TGTGCCAGCAGCCCTACCCGGACAGGGAATTCACCCCTCCACTTT
TRBJ2-3	-	TRBD2	TRBV5-6	CASSWGLAGVTDTQYF	TGTGCCAGCAGCTGGGGACTAGCGGGAGTTACAGATACGCAGTATTTT
TRBJ1-2	few	TRBD1	TRBV5-6	CASSSLGQGAYGYTF	TGTGCCAGCAGCAGCCTTGGACAGGGAGCCTATGGCTACACCTTC
TRBJ2-2	few	-	TRBV20-1	CSASRRFTGELFF	TGCAGTGCTAGTAGACGCTTCACCGGGGAGCTGTTTTTT
TRBJ2-1	few	TRBD2	TRBV9	CASSVAGGLWDEQFF	TGTGCCAGCAGCGTTGCGGGGGGGCTGTGGGATGAGCAGTTCTTC
TRBJ2-5	many	-	TRBV7-8	CASSPTTRETQYF	TGTGCCAGCAGCCCAACGACTAGGGAGACCCAGTACTTC
TRBJ2-2	-	TRBD2	TRBV6-5	CASKLAEWANTGELFF	TGTGCCAGCAAACTAGCGGAGTGGGCGAACACCGGGGAGCTGTTTTTT
TRBJ2-5	many	-	TRBV9	CASSVGQQETQYF	TGTGCCAGCAGCGTAGGACAGCAAGAGACCCAGTACTTC
TRBJ2-4	few	-	TRBV6-5	CASSYSPRRTSGGAKNIQYF	TGTGCCAGCAGTTACTCCCCGAGACGGACCAGCGGAGGTGCCAAAAACATTCAGTACTTC
TRBJ1-5	-	TRBD1	TRBV12-3/TRBV12-4	CASSEQGTGVQPQHF	TGTGCCAGCAGTGAACAGGGGACGGGGGTTCAGCCCCAGCATTTT
TRBJ2-7	few	-	TRBV27	CASSEGVAAYEQYF	TGTGCCAGCAGTGAGGGGGTAGCGGCCTACGAGCAGTACTTC
TRBJ2-1	many	-	TRBV7-2	CASSAPGPHRNEQFF	TGTGCCAGCAGTGCACCGGGACCTCATCGTAATGAGCAGTTCTTC
TRBJ2-3	-	-	TRBV20-1	CSASRPPDTQYF	TGCAGTGCTAGCAGGCCGCCAGATACGCAGTATTTT
TRBJ2-5	many	TRBD1	TRBV18	CASSRGTDSGETQYF	TGTGCCAGCTCTCGTGGGACAGACAGTGGGGAGACCCAGTACTTC
TRBJ1-6	few	-	TRBV12-3/TRBV12-4	CASTADRSSYNSPLHF	TGTGCCAGCACCGCGGACAGAAGCTCCTATAATTCACCCCTCCACTTT
TRBJ1-1	-	-	TRBV7-9	CASSPPGWNTEAFF	TGTGCCAGCAGCCCCCCGGGGTGGAACACTGAAGCTTTCTTT
TRBJ1-1	few	-	TRBV7-2	CASSLQALGTEAFF	TGTGCCAGCAGCTTACAGGCTCTGGGCACTGAAGCTTTCTTT
TRBJ2-3	-	-	TRBV6-4	CASSKEGGDTQYF	TGTGCCAGCAGTAAGGAAGGAGGAGATACGCAGTATTTT